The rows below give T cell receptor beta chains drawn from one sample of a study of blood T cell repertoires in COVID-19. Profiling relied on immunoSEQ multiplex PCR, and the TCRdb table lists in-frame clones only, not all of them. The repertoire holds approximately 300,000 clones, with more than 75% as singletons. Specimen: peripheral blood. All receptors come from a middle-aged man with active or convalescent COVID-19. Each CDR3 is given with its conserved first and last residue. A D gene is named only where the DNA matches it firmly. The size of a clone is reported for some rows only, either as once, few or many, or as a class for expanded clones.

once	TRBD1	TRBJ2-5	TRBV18	TGTGCCAGCACCCCCGGGACAGCTCAAGAGACCCAGTACTTC	CASTPGTAQETQYF
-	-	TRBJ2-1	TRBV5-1	TGCGCCAGCAGCTTGGTAGCAAACTACAATGAGCAGTTCTTC	CASSLVANYNEQFF
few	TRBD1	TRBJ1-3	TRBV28	TGTGCCAGCAGTTTAACCGGGACAGGCGGAAACACCATATATTTT	CASSLTGTGGNTIYF
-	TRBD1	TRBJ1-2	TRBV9	TGTGCCAGCAGCGCAGGGACAGGGGGAAACTATGGCTACACCTTC	CASSAGTGGNYGYTF
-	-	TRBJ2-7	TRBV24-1	TGTGCCACCAGTGATTTGCAGCGGGCAAGGCGTACCTACGAGCAGTACTTC	CATSDLQRARRTYEQYF
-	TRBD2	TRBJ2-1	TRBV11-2	TGTGCCAGCAGCTTAGTTATCGAGCTAGCGGCTTACAATGAGCAGTTCTTC	CASSLVIELAAYNEQFF
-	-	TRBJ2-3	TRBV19	TGTGCCAGTAGTATACCCGCGGGGACCACGCAGTATTTT	CASSIPAGTTQYF
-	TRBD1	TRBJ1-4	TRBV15	TGTGCCACCAGCAGAGAATCCGGGACAGGGAATGAAAAACTGTTTTTT	CATSRESGTGNEKLFF
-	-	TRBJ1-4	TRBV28	TGTGCCAGCAGGTTGACGGGTTTTAATGAAAAACTGTTTTTT	CASRLTGFNEKLFF
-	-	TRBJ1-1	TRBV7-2	TGTGCCAGCATCGAACAGGTACGCACTGAAGCTTTCTTT	CASIEQVRTEAFF
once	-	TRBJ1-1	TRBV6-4	TGTGCCACCACCACAGGGCCCACTGAAGCTTTCTTT	CATTTGPTEAFF
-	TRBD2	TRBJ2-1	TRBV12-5	TGTGCTAGTGGTTTTTCCCCGACTAGCGGAACCTACAATGAGCAGTTCTTC	CASGFSPTSGTYNEQFF
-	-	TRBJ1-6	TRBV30	TGTGCCTGGAGTATGGTGCAGGGTAGTTCACCCCTCCACTTT	CAWSMVQGSSPLHF
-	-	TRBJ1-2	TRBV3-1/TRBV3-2	TGTGCCACCTCTCGGGGGGAGGCCTATGGCTACACCTTC	CATSRGEAYGYTF